These 19 T cell receptor beta chains were sequenced from one sample in a study of Graves' ophthalmopathy and Graves' hyperthyroidism. Amplification from RNA transcripts yielded the TCR beta CDR3 regions. RT-PCR in the first round used HTBI primers; a second-round multiplex PCR followed. TCRdb re-called the multiplex PCR reads through MiXCR, storing one row per CDR3 protein. In the table there are 300,000 to 350,000 distinct CDR3 sequences, 17% of which are singletons. Sequencing was carried out using peripheral blood. These receptors all stem from an adult man with Graves' ophthalmopathy.

This clonotype was detected many times. The chain is built from TRBV30 and TRBJ2-7; D is unclear. The germline V gene has CDR1 GTSNPN and CDR2 SVGIG (reference sequence). Between the trimmed V and J ends, which lost 4 bases and 5 bases, there was a span of 18 bases. The CDR3 has 14 amino acids. This CDR3 reads CAWTPEPLVHEQYF. The CDR3 nucleotides read TGTGCCTGGACCCCGGAACCCTTAGTCCACGAGCAGTACTTC.

This clonotype was detected ten times or more. The chain carries TRBV10-3 and TRBJ1-5; D remains ambiguous. This CDR3 has 13 residues. V shed 6 bases and J shed 0 bases, with 6 bases lying between them. Germline CDR1 and CDR2: ENHRY and SYGVKD. CDR3 in amino acids: CAIRDRSNQPQHF. As DNA, the CDR3 is TGTGCCATCAGGGACCGTAGCAATCAGCCCCAGCATTTT.

The chain couples TRBV12-3 or TRBV12-4 to TRBJ2-5; either TRBD1 or TRBD2 may supply D (5 bases each). V gave up 5 bases and J gave up 5 bases, with 12 bases separating them. CDR3 length: 13 amino acids. CDR3 coding DNA: TGTGCCAGCAGTGCAGACGGGACGGAGACCCAGTACTTC. This translates into CASSADGTETQYF.

This clonotype was seen ten or more times. The chain recombines TRBV9 with TRBJ2-7; D possibly uses TRBD1 or TRBD2 (6 bases each). Germline V CDR1 and CDR2: SGDLS, YYNGEE. V was cut by 0 bases and J by 7 bases, with 14 bases left in between. The CDR3 extends over 14 amino acids. The CDR3 DNA is TGTGCCAGCAGCGTAGAGGGGGGCACGGTGGAGCAGTACTTC. Encoded protein: CASSVEGGTVEQYF.

This chain joins TRBV6-2 or TRBV6-3 and TRBJ2-7; perhaps TRBD1 as D (6 bases). Germline loops: CDR1 MNHEY, CDR2 SVGEGT. Trimming stripped 4 bases from V and 4 bases from J, with 14 bases between. The CDR3 contains 14 residues. The CDR3 protein is CASSFPGHPYEQYF. The CDR3 DNA follows: TGTGCCAGCAGTTTTCCGGGACACCCATACGAGCAGTACTTC.

This clonotype has a count of ten or more. This chain links TRBV9 with TRBJ1-2; D unresolved. Germline-derived CDR1 and CDR2 are SGDLS and YYNGEE. The CDR3 runs 11 residues. With 3 bases removed from V and 4 bases from J, the gap between germline ends came to 4 bases. The CDR3 reads CASSGIYGYTF. CDR3 nucleotide sequence: TGTGCCAGCAGCGGGATCTATGGCTACACCTTC.

This clonotype was picked up many times. This sequence joins TRBV11-2 and TRBJ1-2, with D possibly TRBD1 on 6 matching bases. The ends were cut back, 5 bases at V and 1 base at J, with 17 bases in the middle. The CDR3 loop spans 16 amino acids. Per the germline V gene, CDR1 is SGHAT and CDR2 is FQNNGV. The CDR3 bases are TGTGCCAGCAGCCACCACAGGGCGACAATTAACTATGGCTACACCTTC. Residues: CASSHHRATINYGYTF.

This clonotype was picked up many times. The CDR3 is CASSYSGGHEETQYF. For the CDR3, the DNA is TGTGCCAGCAGTTACTCAGGGGGGCACGAGGAGACCCAGTACTTC. The genes are TRBV6-5 and TRBJ2-5; TRBD1 or TRBD2 may be the D gene (6 bases each). Germline assignment: CDR1 MNHEY and CDR2 SVGAGI. There are 15 residues in the CDR3. V was cut by 0 bases and J by 5 bases, with 13 bases left in between.

This clonotype was observed many times. The DNA of the CDR3 is TGCAGTGCTAGTTCCCAGACAACCTCGGGGAACACCATATATTTT. The encoded protein is CSASSQTTSGNTIYF. This chain links TRBV20-1 with TRBJ1-3; D is unresolved. The V gene's germline CDR1 is DFQATT and CDR2 SNEGSKA (reference sequence). The V end lost 3 bases, the J end lost 7 bases, and 19 bases lay between the germline ends. CDR3 length: 15 amino acids.

With regard to this clonotype: This may be a read error, as it is one base from a much larger clone. The rearrangement uses TRBV9 and TRBJ2-7, with D perhaps TRBD1 (6 bases). This CDR3 spans 16 amino acids. CDR1 and CDR2 (germline): SGDLS, YYNGEE. V lost 0 bases and J lost 1, with 14 bases in between. The CDR3 loop is CASSVATGYYSYEQYF. CDR3 in DNA: TGTGCCAGCAGCGTAGCCACAGGGTATTATTCCTACGAGCAGTACTTC.

This clonotype came up many times. The CDR3 DNA is TGTGCCAGCAGACCCCACGACAGGATCATAAGTCGGACTGAAGCTTTCTTT. As protein: CASRPHDRIISRTEAFF. The chain carries TRBV6-4 and TRBJ1-1; D is perhaps TRBD1 (6 bases). The CDR3 spans 17 residues. The V gene lost 6 bases and the J gene lost 5 bases, with 25 bases spanning the gap. The germline gives CDR1 MRHNA, CDR2 SNTAGT.

This clonotype was detected many times. The chain couples TRBV15 to TRBJ2-5; 7 bases are shared with TRBD2. This CDR3 is 17 amino acids long. Per germline, CDR1 LNHNV and CDR2 YYDKDF (reference sequence). Trimming took 1 base from V and 4 from J; bases not matched to a gene: 12. DNA for the CDR3: TGTGCCACCAGCAGAGGCGGGAGTGGCGGGAGCCGAGAGACCCAGTACTTC. Amino acids: CATSRGGSGGSRETQYF.

This clonotype was observed at least ten times. This chain uses TRBV6-1 with TRBJ1-1; D unresolved. In germline, CDR1 is MNHNS, CDR2 SASEGT. There are 13 residues in the CDR3. V dropped 2 bases and J dropped 5 bases, with 9 bases sitting between them. The CDR3 nucleotides are TGTGCCAGCAGTGAATTTGGGGAGACTGAAGCTTTCTTT. Translation: CASSEFGETEAFF.

The chain carries TRBV5-1 and TRBJ2-7, with a weak D call TRBD2 (5 bases). This CDR3 has 15 amino acids. The V gene lost 0 bases and the J gene lost 0 bases, with 10 bases spanning the gap. The V gene's germline CDR1 is SGHRS and CDR2 YFSETQ. In DNA, the CDR3 is TGCGCCAGCAGCTTGGGAAGCGGAAACTCCTACGAGCAGTACTTC. Its protein is CASSLGSGNSYEQYF.

Ten or more counts support this clonotype. The chain recombines TRBV6-2 or TRBV6-3 with TRBJ1-5; the match to TRBD1 covers 7 bases. The length of the CDR3 is 17 residues. Germline loops: CDR1 MNHEY, CDR2 SVGEGT. With 6 bases clipped from V and 4 bases from J, the junction kept 15 bases outside the gene matches. The CDR3, as DNA: TGTGCCAGCAGACCCACCGTGGGGCAGGGGGGTAATCAGCCCCAGCATTTT. Amino acid sequence: CASRPTVGQGGNQPQHF.

The J gene is TRBJ1-1, the V gene TRBV28; D not certain. Looked up from germline, CDR1 is MDHEN and CDR2 is SYDVKM. The CDR3 runs to 16 residues. V lost 4 bases and J lost 6, with 21 bases in between. CDR3 nucleotides: TGTGCCAGCAGTTCTACGACTGGTGGAGGCTTTCCTGAAGCTTTCTTT. Its protein product is CASSSTTGGGFPEAFF.

In this sample, this clonotype turned up many times. The chain links TRBV6-9 to TRBJ2-2, with D perhaps assigned TRBD1 or TRBD2 (5 bases each). CDR3 length: 16 residues. CDR1 MNHGY and CDR2 SVAAGI come from the germline V gene. Trimming pared 7 bases from V and 1 base from J, leaving 16 bases between. CDR3 in amino acids: CASNPAPGGNTGELFF. In DNA form, the CDR3 reads TGTGCCAGCAATCCCGCCCCTGGGGGGAACACCGGGGAGCTGTTTTTT.

This clonotype showed up many times. V gene TRBV7-3 combines with J gene TRBJ2-5; TRBD2 is a possible D gene (6 bases). Trimming removed 2 bases from V and 5 bases from J, with 12 bases in between. CDR1 and CDR2 (germline): SGHTA, FQGTGA. This CDR3 is 14 amino acids long. CDR3 sequence (DNA): TGTGCCAGCAGCTTAGGCGCTAGCGCCGAGACCCAGTACTTC. This codes for CASSLGASAETQYF.

This clonotype was found many times. V gene TRBV6-5 combines with J gene TRBJ1-5; no clear D. CDR3 length: 13 residues. Germline-derived CDR1 and CDR2 are MNHEY and SVGAGI. Trimming left V 0 bases short and J 5 bases short, with 5 bases between. DNA for the CDR3: TGTGCCAGCAGTTACTCGAGGGATCAGCCCCAGCATTTT. This codes for CASSYSRDQPQHF.